The text below deals with one TCR beta chain. Trimming removed 5 bases at V and 3 bases at J, with 9 bases between. The germline CDR1 and CDR2 sequences are LNHDA and SQIVND (reference sequence). The CDR3 sequence is 13 residues long. The sample originates from a study of blood T cell repertoires in COVID-19. Background on the study: What the recovered Cohort 3 donors had was two negative PCRs, clearance, or symptom resolution. The samples span acute and convalescent COVID-19 from the United States, Italy and Spain. Sources were T cells, B-cell-depleted T cells, or PBMCs; the material itself was cDNA or gDNA.

The method was immunoSEQ multiplex PCR; TCRdb's version includes in-frame clones alone and lacks a portion of them. Altogether around 300,000 clones are present, 88% being singletons, with the ten largest covering over 2%. Cohort assignment relied on participant-reported clinical history. Sequences were obtained from PBMCs or T cells enriched from blood (not recorded which). This clonotype originated in an older woman in a cohort exposed to, infected with or recovered from COVID-19 (not recorded which). This chain uses TRBV19 with TRBJ2-3, with D hard to call. The chain's CDR3 is CASSWAATDTQYF. Written as DNA, the CDR3 is TGTGCCAGTAGTTGGGCAGCTACAGATACGCAGTATTTT. Combining the CDR3 with reference TRBV19 and TRBJ2-3 gives the whole variable domain DGGITQSPKYLFRKEGQNVTLSCEQNLNHDAMYWYRQDPGQGLRLIYYSQIVNDFQKGDIAEGYSVSREKKESFPLTVTSAQKNPTAFYLCASSWAATDTQYFGPGTRLTVL.